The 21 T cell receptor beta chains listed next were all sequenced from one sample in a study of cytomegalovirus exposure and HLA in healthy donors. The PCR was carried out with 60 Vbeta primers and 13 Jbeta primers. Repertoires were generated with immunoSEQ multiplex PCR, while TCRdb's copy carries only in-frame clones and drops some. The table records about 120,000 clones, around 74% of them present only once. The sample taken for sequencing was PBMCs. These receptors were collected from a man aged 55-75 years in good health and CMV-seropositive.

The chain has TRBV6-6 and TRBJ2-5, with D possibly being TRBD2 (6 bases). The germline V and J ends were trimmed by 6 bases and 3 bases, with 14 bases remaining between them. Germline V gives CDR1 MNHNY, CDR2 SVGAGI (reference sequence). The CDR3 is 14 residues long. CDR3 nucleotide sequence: TGTGCCAGCAGCAATTCCCGACTAGAAGAGACCCAGTACTTC. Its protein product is CASSNSRLEETQYF.

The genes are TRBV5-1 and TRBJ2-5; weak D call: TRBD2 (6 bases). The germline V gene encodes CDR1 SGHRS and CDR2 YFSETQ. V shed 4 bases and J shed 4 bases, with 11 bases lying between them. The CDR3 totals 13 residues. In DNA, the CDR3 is TGCGCCAGCAGCGCGGCGGGGCCAGAGACCCAGTACTTC. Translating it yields CASSAAGPETQYF. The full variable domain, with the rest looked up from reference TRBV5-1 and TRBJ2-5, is KAGVTQTPRYLIKTRGQQVTLSCSPISGHRSVSWYQQTPGQGLQFLFEYFSETQRNKGNFPGRFSGRQFSNSRSEMNVSTLELGDSALYLCASSAAGPETQYFGPGTRLLVL.

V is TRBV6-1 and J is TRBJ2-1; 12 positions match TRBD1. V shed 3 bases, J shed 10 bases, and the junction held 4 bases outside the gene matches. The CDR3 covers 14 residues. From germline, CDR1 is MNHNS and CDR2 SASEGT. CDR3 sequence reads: CASSEGQGASEQFF. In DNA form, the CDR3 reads TGTGCCAGCAGTGAGGGACAGGGGGCGTCCGAGCAGTTCTTC.

The CDR3 loop reads CASSHETSWSTDTQYF. In nucleotides, the CDR3 is TGTGCCAGCAGTCACGAGACTAGTTGGAGCACAGATACGCAGTATTTT. This chain uses TRBV27 with TRBJ2-3; TRBD2 is a possible D gene (6 bases). Germline V CDR1 and CDR2: MNHEY, SMNVEV (reference sequence). The length of the CDR3 is 16 residues. Trimming cost V 5 bases and J 0 bases, with 15 bases left between them.

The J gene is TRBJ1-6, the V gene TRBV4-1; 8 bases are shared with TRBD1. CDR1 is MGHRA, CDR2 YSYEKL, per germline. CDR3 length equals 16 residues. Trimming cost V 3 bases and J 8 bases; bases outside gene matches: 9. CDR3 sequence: CASSQDRAFIYSPLHF. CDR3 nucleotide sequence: TGCGCCAGCAGCCAGGACAGGGCTTTTATTTATTCACCCCTCCACTTT.

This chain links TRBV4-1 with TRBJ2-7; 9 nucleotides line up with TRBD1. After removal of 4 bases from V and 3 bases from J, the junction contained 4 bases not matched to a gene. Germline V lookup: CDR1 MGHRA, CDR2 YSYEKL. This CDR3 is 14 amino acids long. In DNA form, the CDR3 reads TGCGCCAGCAGCCGGCAGACAGGGGGCTACGAGCAGTACTTC. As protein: CASSRQTGGYEQYF.

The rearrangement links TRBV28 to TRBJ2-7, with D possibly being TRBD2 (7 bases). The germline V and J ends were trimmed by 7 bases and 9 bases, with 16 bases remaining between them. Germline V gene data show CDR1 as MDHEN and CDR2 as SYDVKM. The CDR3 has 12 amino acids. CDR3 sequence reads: CASKGGGMGQYF. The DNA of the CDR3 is TGTGCCAGCAAAGGGGGGGGCATGGGGCAGTACTTC. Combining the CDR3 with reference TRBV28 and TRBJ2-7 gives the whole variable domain DVKVTQSSRYLVKRTGEKVFLECVQDMDHENMFWYRQDPGLGLRLIYFSYDVKMKEKGDIPEGYSVSREKKERFSLILESASTNQTSMYLCASKGGGMGQYFGPGTRLTVT.

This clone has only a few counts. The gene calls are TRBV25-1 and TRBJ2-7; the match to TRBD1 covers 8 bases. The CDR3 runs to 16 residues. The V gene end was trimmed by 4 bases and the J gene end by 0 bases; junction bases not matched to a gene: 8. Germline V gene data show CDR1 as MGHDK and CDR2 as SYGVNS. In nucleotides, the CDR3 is TGTGCCAGCAGTGTGGCGGACAGGGCTTCCTCCTACGAGCAGTACTTC. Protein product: CASSVADRASSYEQYF.

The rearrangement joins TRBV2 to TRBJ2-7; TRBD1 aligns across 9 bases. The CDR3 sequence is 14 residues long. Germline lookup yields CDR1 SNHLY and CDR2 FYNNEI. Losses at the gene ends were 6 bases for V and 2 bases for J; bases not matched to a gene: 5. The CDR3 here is CASSPGTGPYEQYF. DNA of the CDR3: TGTGCCAGCAGCCCCGGGACAGGGCCCTACGAGCAGTACTTC.

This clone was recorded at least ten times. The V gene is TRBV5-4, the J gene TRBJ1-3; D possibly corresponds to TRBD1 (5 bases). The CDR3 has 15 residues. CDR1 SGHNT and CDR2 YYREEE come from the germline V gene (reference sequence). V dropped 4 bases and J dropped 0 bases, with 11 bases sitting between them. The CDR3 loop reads CASSLDTSSGNTIYF. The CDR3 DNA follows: TGTGCCAGCAGCCTGGACACCTCCTCTGGAAACACCATATATTTT.

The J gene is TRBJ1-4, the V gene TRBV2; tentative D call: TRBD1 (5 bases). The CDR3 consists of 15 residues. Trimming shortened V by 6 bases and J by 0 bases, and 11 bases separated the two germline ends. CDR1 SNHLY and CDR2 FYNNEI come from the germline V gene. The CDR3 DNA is TGTGCCAGCAGGGAAAAGACAGCAACTAATGAAAAACTGTTTTTT. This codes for CASREKTATNEKLFF.

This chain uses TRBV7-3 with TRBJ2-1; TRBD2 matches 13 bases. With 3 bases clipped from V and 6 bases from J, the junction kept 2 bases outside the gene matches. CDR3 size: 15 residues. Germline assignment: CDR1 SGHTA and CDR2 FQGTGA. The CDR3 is CASSFRTSGSNEQFF. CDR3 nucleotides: TGTGCCAGCAGCTTTAGGACTAGCGGGAGCAATGAGCAGTTCTTC.

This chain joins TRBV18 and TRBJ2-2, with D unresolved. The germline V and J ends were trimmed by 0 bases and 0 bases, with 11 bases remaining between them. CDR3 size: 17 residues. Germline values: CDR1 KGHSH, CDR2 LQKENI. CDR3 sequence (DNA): TGTGCCAGCTCACCACCGCCCCCCCGCGCGAACACCGGGGAGCTGTTTTTT. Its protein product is CASSPPPPRANTGELFF.

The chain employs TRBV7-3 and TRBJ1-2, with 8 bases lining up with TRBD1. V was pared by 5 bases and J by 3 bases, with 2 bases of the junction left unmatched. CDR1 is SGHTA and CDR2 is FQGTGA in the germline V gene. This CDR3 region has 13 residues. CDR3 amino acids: CASSAGGDYGYTF. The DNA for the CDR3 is TGTGCCAGCAGCGCAGGGGGCGACTATGGCTACACCTTC.

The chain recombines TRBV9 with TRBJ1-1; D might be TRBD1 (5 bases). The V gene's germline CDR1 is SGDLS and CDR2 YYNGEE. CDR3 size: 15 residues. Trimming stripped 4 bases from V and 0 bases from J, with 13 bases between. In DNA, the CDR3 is TGTGCCAGCAGCCTCCGGGGGACCTTGAACACTGAAGCTTTCTTT. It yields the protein CASSLRGTLNTEAFF.

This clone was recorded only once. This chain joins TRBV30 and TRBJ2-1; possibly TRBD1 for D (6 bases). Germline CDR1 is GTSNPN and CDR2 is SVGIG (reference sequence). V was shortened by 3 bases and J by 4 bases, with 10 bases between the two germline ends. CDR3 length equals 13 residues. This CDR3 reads CAWRRQVYNEQFF. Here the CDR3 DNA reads TGTGCCTGGAGGCGACAGGTTTACAATGAGCAGTTCTTC.

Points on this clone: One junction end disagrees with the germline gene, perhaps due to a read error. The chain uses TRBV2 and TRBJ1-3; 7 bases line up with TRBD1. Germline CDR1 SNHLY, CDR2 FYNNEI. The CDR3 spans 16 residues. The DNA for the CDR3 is TGTGCCAGCAGTGAATCTTATAACAGGGGAAAGGACACCGTATATTTT. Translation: CASSESYNRGKDTVYF.

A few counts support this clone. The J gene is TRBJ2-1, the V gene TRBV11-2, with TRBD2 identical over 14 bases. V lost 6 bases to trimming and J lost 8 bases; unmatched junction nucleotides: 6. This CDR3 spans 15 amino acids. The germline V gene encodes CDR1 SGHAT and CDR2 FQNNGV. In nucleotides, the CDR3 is TGTGCCAGCAGATCGACTAGCGGGGGGGTCCATGAGCAGTTCTTC. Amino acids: CASRSTSGGVHEQFF.

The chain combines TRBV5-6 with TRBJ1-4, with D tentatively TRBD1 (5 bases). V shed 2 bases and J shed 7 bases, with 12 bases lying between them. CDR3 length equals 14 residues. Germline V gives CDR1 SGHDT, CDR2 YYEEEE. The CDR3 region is CASSLAGISEKLFF. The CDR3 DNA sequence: TGTGCCAGCAGCTTAGCAGGGATTAGTGAAAAACTGTTTTTT.

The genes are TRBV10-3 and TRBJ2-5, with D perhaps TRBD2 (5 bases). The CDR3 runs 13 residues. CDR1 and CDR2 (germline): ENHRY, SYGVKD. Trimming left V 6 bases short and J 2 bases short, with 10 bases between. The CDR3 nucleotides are TGTGCCATCAGCTTAGCGTATCAAGAGACCCAGTACTTC. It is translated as CAISLAYQETQYF.

The DNA of the CDR3 is TGTGCCAGCAGGATCACAGGGGGCACGAACACTGAAGCTTTCTTT. Its protein is CASRITGGTNTEAFF. The V call is TRBV6-6, the J call TRBJ1-1; 9 bases match TRBD1. J was trimmed by 1 base and V by 6 bases; bases with no gene match: 6. The CDR3 length is 15 residues. Looked up from germline, CDR1 is MNHNY and CDR2 is SVGAGI (reference sequence).